This TCR beta chain stems from a study of regulatory T cells in long-lasting Graves disease. Study conclusions and caveats: There were preferences for TRBV28, TRBJ1-2 and TRBJ2-5 in persistent disease. Persistent Graves' cases showed lower TCR diversity than newly diagnosed cases.

The table lists this clonotype with many counts. Antigen unknown. To make TCR beta libraries, researchers used iRepertoire HTBI primers and Arm-PCR of CDR3 regions. TCRdb itself ran the multiplex PCR reads through MiXCR, one entry per CDR3 protein. The table includes 400,000 to 550,000 distinct CDR3 sequences, 15% detected once. The ends lost 6 bases at V and 0 bases at J; junction bases unmatched: 2. The CDR3 has 15 residues. Germline lookup yields CDR1 SGHTA and CDR2 FQGNSA. Documented time point: newly diagnosed GD, antithyroid drugs for less than 3 months. From RNA extracted from PBMCs, the TCR library was made. These data were also filed under a second study, of T cells in Graves' hyperthyroidism and ophthalmopathy.

The specimen was peripheral blood mononuclear cells (PBMCs), collected at new diagnosis, from a patient treated with antithyroid drugs. V is TRBV7-2 and J is TRBJ2-1, with TRBD2 matching over 10 bases. This clonotype originated in a woman aged 25-40 years with Graves disease. Written as DNA, the CDR3 is TGTGCCAGCAGATCTAGCGGGAGCTCCTACAATGAGCAGTTCTTC. It is translated as CASRSSGSSYNEQFF.